This TCR beta chain was documented in a study of blood T cells in healthy people across ages. Then a second PCR, running about 7 to 11 cycles, was carried out with a sample-barcoded 5' primer and a J-beta primer mix. Each of the cDNA molecules was tagged by a template-switch adaptor with 12 random nucleotides. Via MiXCR, TCRdb re-called the 5' RACE reads, giving one row per CDR3 protein. The table lists more than 1,400,000 distinct CDR3 sequences, 40% to 50% of them singletons. Study-wide findings and caveats: Unsorted PBMCs blocked a conclusive comparison of naive and antigen-experienced cells. Measured against age, TCR beta diversity per million T cells decreased in a roughly linear manner. Expanded clonotype changes were possibly confounded by unknown donor CMV status.

The sample holds a few counts of this clonotype. Its antigen is unknown. Germline V lookup: CDR1 LGHDT, CDR2 YNNKEL (reference sequence). J gave up 1 base and V 3 bases, and 7 bases lay outside the gene matches. CDR3 length: 16 amino acids. The sample taken for sequencing was blood. The sequence was obtained from a woman aged 18-29 years in good health. The rearrangement uses TRBV3-1 and TRBJ2-7; TRBD1 matches 9 bases. CDR3 sequence (DNA): TGTGCCAGCAGCCACACACAGGGGGCAACTTCCTACGAGCAGTACTTC. Its protein product is CASSHTQGATSYEQYF.